The present TCR beta chain was sequenced within a study of T-cell reconstitution after alpha-beta-depleted transplantation in children. Preparation of the TCRbeta library involved a method that used unique molecular identifiers. TCRdb ran MiXCR on the PCR reads and lists one entry per CDR3 protein. The table includes roughly 500,000 distinct CDR3 sequences, about 17% detected once. This CDR3 spans 19 amino acids. Per the germline V gene, CDR1 is SNHLY and CDR2 is FYNNEI. V was clipped by 4 bases and J by 3 bases; unmatched bases: 20. The sequenced sample was PBMCs from the stem cell graft donor, obtained from the stem cell graft. The sequence was collected from a human donor who donated a stem cell graft to a child with acute lymphoblastic leukemia. The chain recombines TRBV2 with TRBJ2-5; 7 nucleotides agree with TRBD1. The CDR3 DNA is TGTGCCAGCAGTGTCCCCGGGACAGCTACCTATCAACCGGAAGAGACCCAGTACTTC. Translated, it gives CASSVPGTATYQPEETQYF.